Here is one T cell receptor (beta chain) with its context. This sample was taken from a study of blood T cell repertoires in COVID-19. Study-level background: Specimens from acute and convalescent COVID-19 originated in the United States, Italy and Spain. T cells, B-cell-depleted T cells, or PBMCs provided the cDNA or gDNA that served as material.

In the study's own analysis: Amplification of reference gene primers provided the estimated nucleated cell counts. Profiling relied on immunoSEQ multiplex PCR, and the TCRdb table lists in-frame clones only, not all of them. From that table come the V and J calls and clone size; the DNA was used to work out D and trimming. The data show 150,000 to 200,000 clones, around 90% seen once. Sequenced: peripheral blood. The source is a man aged 35 to 55 with active or convalescent COVID-19.

The CDR3 protein is CASSRDRDTDTQYF. The CDR3 nucleotides are TGCGCCAGCAGCCGGGACAGAGATACAGATACGCAGTATTTT. The chain has TRBV4-1 and TRBJ2-3; TRBD1 matches at 7 bases. Germline V lookup: CDR1 MGHRA, CDR2 YSYEKL. Losses at the gene ends were 4 bases for V and 3 bases for J; bases not matched to a gene: 4. The CDR3 is made up of 14 amino acids.